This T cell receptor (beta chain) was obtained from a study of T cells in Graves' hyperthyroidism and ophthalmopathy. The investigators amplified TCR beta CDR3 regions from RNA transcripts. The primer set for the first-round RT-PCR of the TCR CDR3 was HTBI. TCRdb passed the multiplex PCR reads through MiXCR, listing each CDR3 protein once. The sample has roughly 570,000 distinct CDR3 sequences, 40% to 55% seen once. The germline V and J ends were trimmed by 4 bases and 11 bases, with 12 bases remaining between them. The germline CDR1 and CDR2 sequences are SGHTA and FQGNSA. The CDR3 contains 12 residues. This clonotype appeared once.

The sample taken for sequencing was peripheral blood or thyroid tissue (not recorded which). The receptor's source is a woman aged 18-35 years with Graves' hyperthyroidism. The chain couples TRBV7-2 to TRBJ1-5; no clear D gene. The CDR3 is CASSWGSETQHF. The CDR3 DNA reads TGTGCCAGCAGCTGGGGATCCGAGACCCAGCATTTT.